The present T cell receptor beta chain was sequenced within a study of cytomegalovirus exposure and HLA in healthy donors. Overall study results and limits: Among donors in an Asian-associated ancestry cluster, a later analysis reportedly found fewer N-insertions than the approximately 700-donor mean. Later work found most CMV-associated TCR beta chains apparently HLA-restricted. Within an earlier analysis, most TCR beta V segments proved productive either about 90% or about 30% of the time.

A word on this clone: Its antigen remains unknown.

PCR used 60 Vbeta primers and 13 Jbeta primers. The table came from immunoSEQ multiplex PCR; TCRdb's copy has only in-frame clones and leaves some out. The repertoire holds roughly 120,000 clones, with about 80% as singletons. The germline V and J ends were trimmed by 1 base and 5 bases, with 3 bases remaining between them. Germline V lookup: CDR1 SGDLS, CDR2 YYNGEE. CDR3 length: 12 residues. The chain links TRBV9 to TRBJ2-2; D gene ambiguous. The sequence was obtained from a woman aged 25 to 39 in good health and CMV-seropositive. The sample comprised PBMCs. The CDR3 protein is CASSVTTGELFF. The CDR3 region has the DNA TGTGCCAGCAGCGTAACTACCGGGGAGCTGTTTTTT.